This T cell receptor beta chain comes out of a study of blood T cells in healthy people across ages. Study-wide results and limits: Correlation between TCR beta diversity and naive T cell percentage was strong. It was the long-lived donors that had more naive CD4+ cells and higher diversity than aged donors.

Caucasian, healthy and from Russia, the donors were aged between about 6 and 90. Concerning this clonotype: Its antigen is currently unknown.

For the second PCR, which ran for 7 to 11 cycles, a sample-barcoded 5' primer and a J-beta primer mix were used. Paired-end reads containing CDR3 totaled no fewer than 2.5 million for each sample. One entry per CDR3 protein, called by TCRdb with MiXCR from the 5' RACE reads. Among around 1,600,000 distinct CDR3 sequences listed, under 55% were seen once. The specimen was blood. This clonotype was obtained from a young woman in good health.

This CDR3 is CASSGQAVGEQYF. In nucleotides, the CDR3 is TGTGCCAGCAGTGGACAGGCCGTGGGCGAGCAGTACTTC. The V gene is TRBV21-1, the J gene TRBJ2-4; TRBD1 reflects the table's D call only, with no check against the DNA. The last part of the DNA fits TRBJ2-7 better; the J call may be wrong. TRBV21-1 is a known pseudogene. CDR3 length equals 13 residues.